The clone carrying this TCR beta chain has only a few counts. This sample is part of a study of blood T cell repertoires in COVID-19. Study at large: Acute-phase and convalescent COVID-19 samples originated in the United States, Italy and Spain. PBMCs, B-cell-depleted T cells, or T cells provided the cDNA or gDNA that made up the material.

V shed 0 bases, J shed 5 bases, and the junction held 7 bases outside the gene matches. CDR1 is SGHRS, CDR2 YFSETQ, per germline. The CDR3 sequence is 16 residues long. Profiled with immunoSEQ multiplex PCR; TCRdb holds only in-frame clones, not every one. Among 150,000 to 200,000 clones, about three quarters were seen once, and the ten largest hold about 26%. The chain has TRBV5-1 and TRBJ2-7; 11 bases fit TRBD2. Sequencing was done on a sample of peripheral blood. The source of this sequence is an older woman with acute or convalescent COVID-19. Here the CDR3 DNA reads TGCGCCAGCAGCTTGGGTACTAGCGGGAGTATGAACGAGCAGTACTTC. This gives the protein CASSLGTSGSMNEQYF.